This T cell receptor (beta chain) was obtained from a study of CD8+ T cells in alopecia areata. Across the whole study: Tofacitinib was taken orally by treated patients, and the dose was 5 to 10 mg twice daily.

Trimming removed 6 bases at V and 0 bases at J, with 12 bases between. The CDR3 loop spans 14 amino acids. Germline V gene data show CDR1 as SQVTM and CDR2 as ANQGSEA. RNA extraction was followed by reverse transcription into cDNA, which acted as the sequencing template. Clones were sequenced by immunoSEQ multiplex PCR, and TCRdb holds only the in-frame ones, with some missing. The sample has over 150,000 clones, approximately 56% seen once. This clone was seen more than once but under ten times. Treatment meaning: oral pan-JAK inhibitor, 5-10 mg twice daily. The sequences come from CD4+ T cells sorted from blood, collected at week 4, from a patient treated with tofacitinib. The clonotype comes from a human donor with alopecia areata. The chain recombines TRBV29-1 with TRBJ2-1; D is uncertain. The CDR3, as DNA: TGCAGCGTCGGTAGGGAAACCTCCTACAATGAGCAGTTCTTC. This gives the protein CSVGRETSYNEQFF.